A single T cell receptor (beta chain) is shown here with its context. Libraries were prepared by immunoSEQ multiplex PCR; TCRdb keeps only in-frame clonotypes and omits some of them. The sample lists 110,000 to 150,000 clones; around 93% were seen once. This CDR3 spans 15 amino acids. V was shortened by 5 bases and J by 2 bases, with 13 bases between the two germline ends. The germline V gene has CDR1 SGHVS and CDR2 FQNEAQ. These data come from a study of T cell responses to AZD1222 COVID-19 vaccine. V gene TRBV7-8 combines with J gene TRBJ1-5; D is undetermined. Sequencing used peripheral blood, obtained on day 0 of AZD1222 vaccination. This TCR came from an adult in good health. This CDR3 is CASSPRGMGNQPQHF. DNA of the CDR3: TGTGCCAGCAGCCCCCGGGGTATGGGCAATCAGCCCCAGCATTTT. Drawing the rest from reference TRBV7-8 and TRBJ1-5, the complete variable domain is GAGVSQSPRYKVAKRGQDVALRCDPISGHVSLFWYQQALGQGPEFLTYFQNEAQLDKSGLPSDRFFAERPEGSVSTLKIQRTQQEDSAVYLCASSPRGMGNQPQHFGDGTRLSIL.